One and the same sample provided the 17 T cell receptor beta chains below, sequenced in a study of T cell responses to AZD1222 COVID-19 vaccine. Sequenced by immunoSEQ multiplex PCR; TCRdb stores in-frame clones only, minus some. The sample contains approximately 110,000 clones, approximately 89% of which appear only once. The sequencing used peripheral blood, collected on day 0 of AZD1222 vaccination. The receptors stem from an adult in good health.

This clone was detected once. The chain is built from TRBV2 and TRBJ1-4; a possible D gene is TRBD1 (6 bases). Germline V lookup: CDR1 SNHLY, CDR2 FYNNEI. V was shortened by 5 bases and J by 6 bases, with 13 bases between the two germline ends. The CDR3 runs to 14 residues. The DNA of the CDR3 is TGTGCCAGCAGTCACAGGGAGGGCGATGAAAAACTGTTTTTT. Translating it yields CASSHREGDEKLFF.

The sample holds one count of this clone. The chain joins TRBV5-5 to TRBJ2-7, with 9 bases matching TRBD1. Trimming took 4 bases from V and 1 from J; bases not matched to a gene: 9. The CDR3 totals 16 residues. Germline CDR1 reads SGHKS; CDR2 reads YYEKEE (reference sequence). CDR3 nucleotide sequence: TGTGCCAGCAGCGCTACCGGGACAGGGAATTCCTACGAGCAGTACTTC. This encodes CASSATGTGNSYEQYF.

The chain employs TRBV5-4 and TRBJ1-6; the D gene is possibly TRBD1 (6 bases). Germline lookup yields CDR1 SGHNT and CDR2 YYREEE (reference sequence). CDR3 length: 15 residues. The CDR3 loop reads CATSQGQIRNSPLHF. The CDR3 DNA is TGTGCAACCTCCCAGGGGCAAATAAGAAATTCACCCCTCCACTTT.

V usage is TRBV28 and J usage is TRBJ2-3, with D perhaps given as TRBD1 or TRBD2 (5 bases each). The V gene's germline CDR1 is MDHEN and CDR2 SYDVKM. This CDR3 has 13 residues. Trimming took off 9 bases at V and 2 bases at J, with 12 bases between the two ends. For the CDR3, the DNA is TGTGCCAGTGGGGGTTCGTCCACAGATACGCAGTATTTT. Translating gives CASGGSSTDTQYF.

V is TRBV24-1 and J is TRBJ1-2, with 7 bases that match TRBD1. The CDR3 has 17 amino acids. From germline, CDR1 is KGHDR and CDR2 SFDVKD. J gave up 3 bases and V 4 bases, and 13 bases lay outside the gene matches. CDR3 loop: CATSDHGQDQAYYGYTF. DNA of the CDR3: TGTGCCACCAGTGACCATGGACAGGACCAGGCCTACTATGGCTACACCTTC.

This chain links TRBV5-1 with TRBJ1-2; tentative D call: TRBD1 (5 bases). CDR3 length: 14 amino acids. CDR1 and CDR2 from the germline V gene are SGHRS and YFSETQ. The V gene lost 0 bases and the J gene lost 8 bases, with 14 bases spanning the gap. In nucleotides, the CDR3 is TGCGCCAGCAGCTTGGCGGGGCAGGGTCGAGGCTACACCTTC. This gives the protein CASSLAGQGRGYTF.

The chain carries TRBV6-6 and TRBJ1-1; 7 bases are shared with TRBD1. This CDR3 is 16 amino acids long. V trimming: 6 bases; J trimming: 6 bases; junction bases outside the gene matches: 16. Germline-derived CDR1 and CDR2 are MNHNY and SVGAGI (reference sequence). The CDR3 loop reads CASRTMSAGGFAEAFF. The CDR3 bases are TGTGCCAGCAGAACGATGTCTGCAGGGGGTTTCGCTGAAGCTTTCTTT.

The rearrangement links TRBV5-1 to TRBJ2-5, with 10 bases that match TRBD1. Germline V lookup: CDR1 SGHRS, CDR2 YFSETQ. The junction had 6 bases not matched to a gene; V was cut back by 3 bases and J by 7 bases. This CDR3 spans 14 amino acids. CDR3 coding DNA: TGCGCCAGCAGCTCGGGACAGGGGTTAGGGACCCAGTACTTC. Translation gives CASSSGQGLGTQYF.

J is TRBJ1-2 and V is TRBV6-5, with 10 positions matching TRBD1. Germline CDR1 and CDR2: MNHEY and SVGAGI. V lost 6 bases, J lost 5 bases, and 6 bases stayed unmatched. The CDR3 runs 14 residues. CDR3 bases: TGTGCCAGCAGCACTCCGGGACAGGGGTATGGCTACACCTTC. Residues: CASSTPGQGYGYTF.

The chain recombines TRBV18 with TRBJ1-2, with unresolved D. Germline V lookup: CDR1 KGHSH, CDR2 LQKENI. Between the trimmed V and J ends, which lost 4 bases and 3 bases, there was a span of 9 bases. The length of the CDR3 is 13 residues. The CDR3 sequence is CASSHDGYYGYTF. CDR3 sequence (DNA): TGTGCCAGCTCACATGACGGATACTATGGCTACACCTTC.

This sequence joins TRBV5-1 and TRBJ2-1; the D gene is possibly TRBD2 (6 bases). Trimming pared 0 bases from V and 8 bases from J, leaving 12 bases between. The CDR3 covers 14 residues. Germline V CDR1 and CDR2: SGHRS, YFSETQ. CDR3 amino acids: CASSLGLAPHEQFF. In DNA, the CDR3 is TGCGCCAGCAGCTTGGGGCTAGCGCCCCATGAGCAGTTCTTC.

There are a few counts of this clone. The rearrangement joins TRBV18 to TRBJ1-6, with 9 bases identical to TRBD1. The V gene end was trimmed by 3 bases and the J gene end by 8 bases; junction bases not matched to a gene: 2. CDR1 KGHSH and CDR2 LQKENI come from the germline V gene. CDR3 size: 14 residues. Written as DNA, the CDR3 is TGTGCCAGCTCACCCGGGACAGGGTATTCACCCCTCCACTTT. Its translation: CASSPGTGYSPLHF. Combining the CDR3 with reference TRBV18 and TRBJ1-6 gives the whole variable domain NAGVMQNPRHLVRRRGQEARLRCSPMKGHSHVYWYRQLPEEGLKFMVYLQKENIIDESGMPKERFSAEFPKEGPSILRIQQVVRGDSAAYFCASSPGTGYSPLHFGNGTRLTVT.

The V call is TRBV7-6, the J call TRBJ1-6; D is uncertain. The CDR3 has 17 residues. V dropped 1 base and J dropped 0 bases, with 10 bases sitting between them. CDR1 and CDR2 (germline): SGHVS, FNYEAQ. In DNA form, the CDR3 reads TGTGCCAGCAGCTTAGTCGAGTACAGCTCCTATAATTCACCCCTCCACTTT. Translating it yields CASSLVEYSSYNSPLHF. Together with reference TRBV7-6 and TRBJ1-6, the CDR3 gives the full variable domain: GAGVSQSPRYKVTKRGQDVALRCDPISGHVSLYWYRQALGQGPEFLTYFNYEAQQDKSGLPNDRFSAERPEGSISTLTIQRTEQRDSAMYRCASSLVEYSSYNSPLHFGNGTRLTVT.

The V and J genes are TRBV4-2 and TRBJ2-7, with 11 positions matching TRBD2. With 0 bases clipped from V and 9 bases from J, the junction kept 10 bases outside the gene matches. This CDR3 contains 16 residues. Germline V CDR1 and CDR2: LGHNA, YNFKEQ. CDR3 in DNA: TGTGCCAGCAGCCAAGAGGGGCTAGCGGGAGGTTCAGGGCAGTACTTC. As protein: CASSQEGLAGGSGQYF.

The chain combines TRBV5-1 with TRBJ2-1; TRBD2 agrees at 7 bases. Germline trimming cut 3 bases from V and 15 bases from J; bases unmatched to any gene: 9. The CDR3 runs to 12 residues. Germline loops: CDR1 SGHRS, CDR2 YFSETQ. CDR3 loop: CASSWERDSPFF. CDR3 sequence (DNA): TGCGCCAGCAGCTGGGAGCGGGATAGTCCGTTCTTC.

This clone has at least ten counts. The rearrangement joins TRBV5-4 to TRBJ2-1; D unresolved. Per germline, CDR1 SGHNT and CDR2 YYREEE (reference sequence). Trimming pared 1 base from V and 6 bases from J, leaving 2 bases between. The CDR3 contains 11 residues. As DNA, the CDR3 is TGTGCCAGCAGCTTGATCAATGAGCAGTTCTTC. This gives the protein CASSLINEQFF.

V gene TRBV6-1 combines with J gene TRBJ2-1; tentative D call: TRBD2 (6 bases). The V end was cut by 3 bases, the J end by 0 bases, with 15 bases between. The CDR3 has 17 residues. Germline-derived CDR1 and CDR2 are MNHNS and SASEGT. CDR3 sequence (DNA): TGTGCCAGCAGTGAGGGACGTCTCGGGAGCTCCTACAATGAGCAGTTCTTC. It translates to CASSEGRLGSSYNEQFF.